A selection of T cell receptor beta chains follows, all from one sample in a study of blood T cell repertoires in COVID-19. The method was immunoSEQ multiplex PCR; TCRdb's version includes in-frame clones alone and lacks a portion of them. The table has 40,000 to 45,000 clones, 89% seen once. Sequenced: peripheral blood. These receptors were taken from a man in his forties or fifties with active COVID-19. CDR3s include the opening cysteine and the closing phenylalanine or tryptophan. A D gene is named only where the DNA matches it firmly. Expanded clones get a size class; other rows say once, few or many, or leave the size out.

13,TRBJ1-6,once,TRBV3-1/TRBV3-2,.,TGTGCCAGCAGCCAAGTGGAGAATTCACCCCTCCACTTT,CASSQVENSPLHF
13,TRBJ2-6,.,TRBV6-5,.,TGTGCCAGCAGTTACTGGAGGGACAACGTCCTGACTTTC,CASSYWRDNVLTF
14,TRBJ1-2,.,TRBV28,.,TGTGCCAGCAGTTTTTTAGAGGGAGGATATGGCTACACCTTC,CASSFLEGGYGYTF
14,TRBJ1-6,few,TRBV27,.,TGTGCCAGCAGCTCGACAGGACTTAATTCACCCCTCCACTTT,CASSSTGLNSPLHF
14,TRBJ2-7,.,TRBV19,TRBD2,TGTGCCAGTAGTATTACTAGCGGAACCTACGAGCAGTACTTC,CASSITSGTYEQYF
13,TRBJ2-5,.,TRBV20-1,.,TGCAGTGCTAGTGACCCAGGGGGGGAGACCCAGTACTTC,CSASDPGGETQYF
16,TRBJ2-5,once,TRBV28,TRBD2,TGTGCCAGCAGCCCACCTCTAGCGGGGCTGCCAAAGACCCAGTACTTC,CASSPPLAGLPKTQYF
15,TRBJ2-7,.,TRBV4-1,TRBD2,TGCGCCAGCAGCCTAACTAGCGGGATGTCCTACGAGCAGTACTTC,CASSLTSGMSYEQYF
15,TRBJ2-1,.,TRBV25-1,TRBD1,TGTGCCAGCAGTGAAACAGGGGTCCCCTACAATGAGCAGTTCTTC,CASSETGVPYNEQFF
16,TRBJ2-1,.,TRBV28,TRBD2,TGTGCCAGCAGGGGCGGGACTAGCGGGTGGTACAATGAGCAGTTCTTC,CASRGGTSGWYNEQFF
15,TRBJ1-1,.,TRBV28,TRBD1,TGTGCCAGCAGTTTTTCTTACAGGGGGCTCACTGAAGCTTTCTTT,CASSFSYRGLTEAFF
14,TRBJ2-7,.,TRBV7-9,TRBD1,TGTGCCAGCAGCTCAACAGGGGGCTCCTACGAGCAGTACTTC,CASSSTGGSYEQYF
17,TRBJ2-3,.,TRBV21-1,.,TGTGCCAGCAGCAAAGGGGGACGGGGGAGGCTTCATAATACGCAGTATTTT,CASSKGGRGRLHNTQYF
13,TRBJ1-1,few,TRBV7-9,.,TGTGCCAGCAGCTTATGGCCAAACACTGAAGCTTTCTTT,CASSLWPNTEAFF
16,TRBJ1-5,.,TRBV4-3,TRBD1,TGCGCCAGCAGCCCTGGGACAGATTATAGCAATCAGCCCCAGCATTTT,CASSPGTDYSNQPQHF
14,TRBJ2-3,.,TRBV7-9,.,TGTGCCAGCAGTTGGGCAGTCAGCACAGATACGCAGTATTTT,CASSWAVSTDTQYF
17,TRBJ2-7,.,TRBV14,TRBD2,TGTGCCAGCAGCCGGCGGGAGGGGCGGTACCCCTCCTACGAGCAGTACTTC,CASSRREGRYPSYEQYF
11,TRBJ2-5,.,TRBV20-1,.,TGCAGTGCCCCTAGGTCTGAGACCCAGTACTTC,CSAPRSETQYF
15,TRBJ2-5,.,TRBV6-5,.,TGTGCCAGCAGTTCTCGGCGTCAGGGGCAAGAGACCCAGTACTTC,CASSSRRQGQETQYF
17,TRBJ2-1,.,TRBV6-4,.,TGTGCCAGCAGTGACTCGAACGTCTTGAGCTCCTACAATGAGCAGTTCTTC,CASSDSNVLSSYNEQFF
17,TRBJ1-3,.,TRBV28,.,TGTGCCAGCACCACCTCTTTCAGGGCCGGCTCTGGAAACACCATATATTTT,CASTTSFRAGSGNTIYF
13,TRBJ2-7,.,TRBV27,.,TGTGCCAGCAGTCGCGGGACAGCCTACGAGCAGTACTTC,CASSRGTAYEQYF
14,TRBJ2-2,.,TRBV14,.,TGTGCCAGCAGCCCACATACAAACACCGGGGAGCTGTTTTTT,CASSPHTNTGELFF
11,TRBJ2-4,.,TRBV18,TRBD1,TGTGCCAGCTCACCGGACAGGGGGCAATACTTC,CASSPDRGQYF
17,TRBJ2-3,once,TRBV24-1,TRBD2,TGTGCCACCAGTGCCCGGGATAGCGGGGTTCAGACAGATACGCAGTATTTT,CATSARDSGVQTDTQYF
14,TRBJ2-7,once,TRBV3-1/TRBV3-2,TRBD2,TGTGCCAGCACCTCGCCGGGACTAGGGGGTGTGCAGTACTTC,CASTSPGLGGVQYF
15,TRBJ2-2,few,TRBV6-2/TRBV6-3,TRBD1,TGTGCCAGCAGTGCACCGGGACAGGGAGCCGGGGAGCTGTTTTTT,CASSAPGQGAGELFF
16,TRBJ2-2,.,TRBV4-1,TRBD2,TGCGCCAGCAGCCAAGATTCCAGCGGGAGGACCGGGGAGCTGTTTTTT,CASSQDSSGRTGELFF
12,TRBJ2-7,.,TRBV30,.,TGTGCCTGGAGTGTAGGGGGCTACGAGCAGTACTTC,CAWSVGGYEQYF
19,TRBJ2-7,.,TRBV10-3,.,TGTGCCATCAGTGAGTCTAGGGCAGGTGGGGGCGGTGGCTCCTACGAGCAGTACTTC,CAISESRAGGGGGSYEQYF
14,TRBJ2-1,.,TRBV28,.,TGTGCCAGCGGACCTACTGGGGCGGCCAATGAGCAGTTCTTC,CASGPTGAANEQFF
15,TRBJ2-7,.,TRBV6-5,TRBD1,TGTGCCAGCAGTTACGGGGGGACAGGGGATGGGGAGCAGTACTTC,CASSYGGTGDGEQYF
17,TRBJ2-1,.,TRBV19,.,TGTGCCAGTAGTATAGATCTAGGACTCCTAGCCTACAATGAGCAGTTCTTC,CASSIDLGLLAYNEQFF
15,TRBJ2-7,.,TRBV4-1,.,TGCGCCAGCAGCCCCCCGGAGAGGAGTTCCGACGAGCAGTACTTC,CASSPPERSSDEQYF
15,TRBJ1-1,.,TRBV28,TRBD1,TGTGCCAGTAGGACAGGGGCAGAAGGAGGCACTGAAGCTTTCTTT,CASRTGAEGGTEAFF
15,TRBJ2-3,.,TRBV3-1/TRBV3-2,.,TGTGCCAGCAGCCCGGACTGGCGGGCCACAGATACGCAGTATTTT,CASSPDWRATDTQYF
12,TRBJ1-4,.,TRBV27,.,TGTGCCAGCAAACAGGGACACGAAAAACTGTTTTTT,CASKQGHEKLFF
13,TRBJ1-1,once,TRBV30,TRBD1,TGTGCCTGGAGTGTGGGACAGGGAACTGAAGCTTTCTTT,CAWSVGQGTEAFF
12,TRBJ2-7,.,TRBV12-3/TRBV12-4,TRBD1,TGTGCCAGCAGTCGACAGGGCTACGAGCAGTACTTC,CASSRQGYEQYF
15,TRBJ2-7,.,TRBV10-1,TRBD2,TGCGCCAGCAGTGGGGTCAGCGGGAGGCAATACGAGCAGTACTTC,CASSGVSGRQYEQYF
14,TRBJ2-1,.,TRBV30,.,TGTGCCTGGACCGCGGAGAGCTCCTACAATGAGCAGTTCTTC,CAWTAESSYNEQFF
14,TRBJ2-7,.,TRBV7-2,.,TGTGCCAGCAGCTTAGTAGCCGGTGGCTACGAGCAGTACTTC,CASSLVAGGYEQYF
14,TRBJ1-5,once,TRBV2,.,TGTGCCAGCAGTGGAGGGGACATCAATCAGCCCCAGCATTTT,CASSGGDINQPQHF
15,TRBJ2-2,.,TRBV6-4,TRBD1,TGTGCCAGCAGTGCAGGGGGTGGTGACACCGGGGAGCTGTTTTTT,CASSAGGGDTGELFF